This T cell receptor beta chain came from a study of T cell responses to AZD1222 COVID-19 vaccine. For this clone: Its target is unknown.

Repertoires were generated with immunoSEQ multiplex PCR, while TCRdb's copy carries only in-frame clones and drops some. The sample shows about 180,000 clones, more than 75% of them seen only once. The CDR3 runs to 15 residues. Per the germline V gene, CDR1 is MDHEN and CDR2 is SYDVKM. Trimming pared 2 bases from V and 0 bases from J, leaving 11 bases between. Study-wide results and limits: After two AZD1222 doses, spike-specific TCR breadth and depth rose versus day 0. The study reported that nearly half of spike-specific TCRs target unmutated variant regions. Baseline seropositives among AZD1222 recipients totaled only five or six.

The sequenced sample was peripheral blood, obtained 28 days after the second AZD1222 dose. The TCR sequence derives from an adult who received the AZD1222 COVID-19 vaccine. This chain links TRBV28 with TRBJ2-7; D is possibly TRBD2 (5 bases). The CDR3 nucleotides read TGTGCCAGCAGTTTAGCATCGGGGATCTCCTACGAGCAGTACTTC. Its translation: CASSLASGISYEQYF.